The entry below gives a single T cell receptor beta chain sequence along with its context. Libraries were prepared by immunoSEQ multiplex PCR; TCRdb keeps only in-frame clonotypes and omits some of them. The sample records approximately 44,000 clones, roughly nine tenths being singletons. These data belong to a study of T cell changes during pregnancy in multiple sclerosis. This sequence was found in a female donor with multiple sclerosis, enrolled in a pregnancy study. The input for sequencing was CD4+ T cells from peripheral blood mononuclear cells, taken before pregnancy.

CDR3 protein: CASSQDKTGGAGNQPQHF. In DNA, the CDR3 is TGTGCCAGCAGCCAAGATAAGACAGGGGGCGCGGGCAATCAGCCCCAGCATTTT. This sequence joins TRBV4-2 and TRBJ1-5, with 10 bases matching TRBD1. The CDR3 is 18 residues long. J was trimmed by 2 bases and V by 0 bases; bases with no gene match: 7. CDR1 LGHNA and CDR2 YNFKEQ come from the germline V gene.